This T cell receptor beta chain is drawn from a study of blood T cell repertoires in COVID-19. Whole-study context: In each case, the material was cDNA or gDNA derived from T cells, B-cell-depleted T cells, or PBMCs.

Here immunoSEQ multiplex PCR was the method, and the copy in TCRdb shows in-frame clones only, minus some. The sample gives a few hundred thousand clones, about 86% of which show up once; around 4.5% is in the top ten. Germline V gene lookup returns CDR1 SGDLS and CDR2 YYNGEE. The CDR3 is 15 residues long. Trimming took 0 bases from V and 4 from J; bases not matched to a gene: 5. The sequence was collected from a woman aged 40-49 years with acute COVID-19. Input material: PBMCs or T cells enriched from blood (not recorded which). The chain combines TRBV9 with TRBJ1-1; 8 nucleotides line up with TRBD1. This chain's CDR3 is CASSVVQGASTEAFF. The CDR3 DNA follows: TGTGCCAGCAGCGTAGTTCAGGGGGCAAGCACTGAAGCTTTCTTT.